The clone carrying this TCR beta chain was observed a handful of times. No antigen is known for it. This entry belongs to a study of cytomegalovirus exposure and HLA in healthy donors. In the PCR, 60 Vbeta and 13 Jbeta primers were used. Some clones are missing from TCRdb's copy, which holds only in-frame ones; the method was immunoSEQ multiplex PCR. The sample lists around 100,000 clones; roughly two thirds were seen once. Study outcomes and limitations: Among the most significant clusters, several appeared linked to common viral pathogens in a later analysis. An analysis done earlier found most TCR beta V segments productive about 90% or about 30% of the time. Later analysis identified a missense DCLRE1C variant that was linked to TCR beta V- and J-gene trimming.

The sequenced sample consisted of PBMCs. This clonotype was obtained from a woman in her twenties or thirties in good health and CMV-seronegative.

CDR3 DNA: TGTGCCAGTAGTATAGAGGGGCAGGGATATCAGCCCCAGCATTTT. Its protein product is CASSIEGQGYQPQHF. The genes are TRBV19 and TRBJ1-5, with D possibly being TRBD1 (5 bases). CDR3 size: 15 residues. V shed 0 bases and J shed 5 bases, with 11 bases lying between them. CDR1 and CDR2 (germline): LNHDA, SQIVND (reference sequence).